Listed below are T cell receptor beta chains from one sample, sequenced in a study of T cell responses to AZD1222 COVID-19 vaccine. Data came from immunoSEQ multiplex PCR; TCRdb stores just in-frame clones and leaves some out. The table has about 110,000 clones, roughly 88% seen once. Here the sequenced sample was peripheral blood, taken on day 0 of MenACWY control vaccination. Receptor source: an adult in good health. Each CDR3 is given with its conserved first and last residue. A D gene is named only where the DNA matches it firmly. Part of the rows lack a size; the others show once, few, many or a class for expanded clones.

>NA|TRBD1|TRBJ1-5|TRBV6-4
TGTGCCAGCAGACTCGACAGGGAATCAATATGCAATCAGCCCCAGCATTTT
CASRLDRESICNQPQHF
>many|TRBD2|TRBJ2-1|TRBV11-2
TGTGCCAGCAGCTTAGGGGCTAGCGGGATTCATGAGCAGTTCTTC
CASSLGASGIHEQFF
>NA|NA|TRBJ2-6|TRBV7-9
TGTGCCAGCAGCTTATCTCCTGGGGCCAACGTCCTGACTTTC
CASSLSPGANVLTF
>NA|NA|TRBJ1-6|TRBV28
TGTGCCAGCCTCACAACTTGGGAGGCCGGTGGTAATTCACCCCTCCACTTT
CASLTTWEAGGNSPLHF
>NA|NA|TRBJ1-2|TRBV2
TGTGCCAGCAGTGGCCCTCGCGGAGGGTCCAGCTATGGCTACACCTTC
CASSGPRGGSSYGYTF
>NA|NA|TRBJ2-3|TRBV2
TGTGCCAGCAGCCAAGTCCCCTCCTCTAGCACAGATACGCAGTATTTT
CASSQVPSSSTDTQYF
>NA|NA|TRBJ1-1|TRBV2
TGTGCCAGCAGTGTACGATCTGAAGCTTTCTTT
CASSVRSEAFF
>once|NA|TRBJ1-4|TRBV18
TGTGCCAGCTCACAGGGGGAAAATGAAAAACTGTTTTTT
CASSQGENEKLFF
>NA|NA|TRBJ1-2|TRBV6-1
TGTGCCAGCAGTGAAAGATCTATAAGGGAAGCTAACTATGGCTACACCTTC
CASSERSIREANYGYTF
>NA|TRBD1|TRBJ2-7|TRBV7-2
TGTGCCAGCAGCAACCAAGGGACAGGAGGCGAGCAGTACTTC
CASSNQGTGGEQYF
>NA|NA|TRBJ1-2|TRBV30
TGTGCCTGGAGTTCCGGACAATTTGGCTACACCTTC
CAWSSGQFGYTF
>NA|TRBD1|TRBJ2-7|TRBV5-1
TGCGCCAGCAGCTCTACCCCCGGGACAGGTGCCTACGAGCAGTACTTC
CASSSTPGTGAYEQYF
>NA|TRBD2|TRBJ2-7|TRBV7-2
TGTGCCAGCAGCTTAGGCGGAACGGGGGGGTTCCAAACCTACGAGCAGTACTTC
CASSLGGTGGFQTYEQYF
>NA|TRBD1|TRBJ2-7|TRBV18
TGTGCCAGCTCACCACTGGGACAGGGCTACGAGCAGTACTTC
CASSPLGQGYEQYF
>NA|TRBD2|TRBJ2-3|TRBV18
TGTGCCAGCTCACCTGTTTCTGAACTAGCGGGACAGCGGAACACAGATACGCAGTATTTT
CASSPVSELAGQRNTDTQYF
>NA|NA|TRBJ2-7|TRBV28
TGTGCCAGCATGGGCTTTGGAAGCTCCTACGAGCAGTACTTC
CASMGFGSSYEQYF
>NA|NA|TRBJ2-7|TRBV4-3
TGCGCCAGCAGCCAAAACAGGGGAGGGAACCACGAGCAGTACTTC
CASSQNRGGNHEQYF
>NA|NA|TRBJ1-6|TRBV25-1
TGTGCCAGCAGTGAGAGAGGGACCCCGAATTCACCCCTCCACTTT
CASSERGTPNSPLHF
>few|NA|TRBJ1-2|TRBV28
TGTGCCAGCAGTAGCAGCAATGATTATGGCTACACCTTC
CASSSSNDYGYTF
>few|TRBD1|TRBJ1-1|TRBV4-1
TGCGCCAGCAGCCAATCAGGGGGCGGCGGAACTGAAGCTTTCTTT
CASSQSGGGGTEAFF